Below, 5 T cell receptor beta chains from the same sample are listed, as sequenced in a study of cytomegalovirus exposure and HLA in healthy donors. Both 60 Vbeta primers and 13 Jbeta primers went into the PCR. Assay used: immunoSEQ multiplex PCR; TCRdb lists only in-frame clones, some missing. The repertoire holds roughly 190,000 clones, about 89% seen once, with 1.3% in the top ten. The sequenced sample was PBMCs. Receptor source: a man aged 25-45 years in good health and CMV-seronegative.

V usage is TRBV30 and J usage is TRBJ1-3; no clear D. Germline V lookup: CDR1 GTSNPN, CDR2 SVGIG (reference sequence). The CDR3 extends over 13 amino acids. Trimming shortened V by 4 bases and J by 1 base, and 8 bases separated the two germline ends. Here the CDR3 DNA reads TGTGCCTGGAATAGGGAGTCTGGAAACACCATATATTTT. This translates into CAWNRESGNTIYF.

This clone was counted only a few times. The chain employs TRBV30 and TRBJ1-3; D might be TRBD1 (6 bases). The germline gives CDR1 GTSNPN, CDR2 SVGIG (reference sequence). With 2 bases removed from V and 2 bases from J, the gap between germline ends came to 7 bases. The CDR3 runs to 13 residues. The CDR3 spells CAWSWTAGNTIYF. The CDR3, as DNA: TGTGCCTGGAGTTGGACAGCTGGAAACACCATATATTTT.

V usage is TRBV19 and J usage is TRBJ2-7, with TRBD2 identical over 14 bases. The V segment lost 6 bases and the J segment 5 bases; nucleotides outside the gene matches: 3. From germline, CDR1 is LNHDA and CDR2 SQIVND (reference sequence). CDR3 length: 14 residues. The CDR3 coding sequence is TGTGCCAGTAGCGGACTAGCGGGAGGAGACGAGCAGTACTTC. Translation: CASSGLAGGDEQYF.

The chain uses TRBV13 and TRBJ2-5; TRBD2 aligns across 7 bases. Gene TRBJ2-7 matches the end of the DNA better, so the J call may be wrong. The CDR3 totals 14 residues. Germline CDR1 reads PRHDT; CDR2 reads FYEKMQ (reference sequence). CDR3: CASSRGEGPYEQYF. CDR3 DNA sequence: TGTGCCAGCAGCCGGGGGGAGGGCCCCTACGAGCAGTACTTC.

The CDR3 spells CASSPTGINIQYF. The CDR3 DNA follows: TGTGCCAGCAGCCCGACAGGGATCAACATTCAGTACTTC. V is TRBV25-1 and J is TRBJ2-4; the match to TRBD1 covers 7 bases. Germline loops: CDR1 MGHDK, CDR2 SYGVNS. The CDR3 extends over 13 amino acids. V shed 6 bases and J 7 bases; nucleotides not matched to a gene: 6.